These 27 T cell receptor beta chains came from one sample sequenced in a study of tumor-infiltrating lymphocytes in primary liver carcinoma. They got blood RNA out of unsorted whole blood and also pulled out germline DNA. A constant-region primer served to make TCR beta cDNA from around 500 ng total RNA. Three-round nested multiplex PCR performed with slightly modified ARM-PCR produced the TCR beta libraries. Investigators reported that the first two PCR rounds, at around 11 cycles each, used TRBV1-TRBV30 forward primers with a C-beta reverse primer. A single record per CDR3 protein comes from TCRdb applying MiXCR to the multiplex PCR reads. Seen here are 310,000 or so distinct CDR3 sequences, around three fifths observed once, and the top ten hold 15% to 20%. Sequencing was performed on peripheral blood. The receptor set was obtained from a woman aged 30 to 39 with primary liver carcinoma and hepatitis B virus infection.

Concerning this clonotype itself: Germline is not matched at one junction end, which may reflect a read error. The rearrangement links TRBV11-2 to TRBJ2-1; 9 bases fit TRBD1. The germline V gene has CDR1 SGHAT and CDR2 FQNNGV. The CDR3 length is 16 residues. CDR3 region: CARSWGQGKRGNEQFF. CDR3 bases: TGTGCCAGGAGCTGGGGACAGGGCAAGAGGGGCAATGAGCAGTTCTTC.

Of note for this clonotype: A read error may explain this, as a much larger clone is one base away. This chain's CDR3 is CASGPRTGSGREQFF. The CDR3 DNA follows: TGTGCCAGCGGTCCCAGGACAGGGAGCGGGAGGGAGCAGTTCTTC. The chain recombines TRBV12-3 or TRBV12-4 with TRBJ2-1, with D perhaps TRBD2 (9 bases). The CDR3 is 15 amino acids. The V and J ends lost 8 bases and 10 bases respectively, with 24 bases between them.

This clonotype turned up a few times. V usage is TRBV28 and J usage is TRBJ2-1, with D possibly called TRBD1 or TRBD2 (5 bases each). V dropped 6 bases and J dropped 4 bases, with 16 bases sitting between them. This CDR3 is built from 15 residues. In germline, CDR1 is MDHEN, CDR2 SYDVKM. CDR3 protein: CASRDGTVVYNEQFF. The CDR3 nucleotides read TGTGCCAGCAGAGACGGGACGGTCGTTTACAATGAGCAGTTCTTC.

Notes on this clonotype: Germline and junction disagree at one end, which may indicate a read error. The chain uses TRBV4-2 and TRBJ2-1; weak D call: TRBD2 (6 bases). Germline assignment: CDR1 LGHNA and CDR2 YNFKEQ. The CDR3 spans 14 residues. The CDR3 spells CVSNPDYLRNEQFF. The CDR3 region has the DNA TGTGTCAGCAACCCGGACTACCTTCGCAATGAGCAGTTCTTC.

Comment on this clonotype: In this CDR3 the conserved last residue, phenylalanine or tryptophan, is missing, so a read error is likely. The genes are TRBV6-5 and TRBJ2-7, with 14 bases matching TRBD2. The CDR3 covers 16 residues. V lost 5 bases to trimming and J lost 6 bases; unmatched junction nucleotides: 9. Germline loops: CDR1 MNHEY, CDR2 SVGAGI. For the CDR3, the DNA is TGTGCCAGCAGTCAGGGGACTAGCGGGAGCCAAGGCGAGCAGTACTTA. Translated, it gives CASSQGTSGSQGEQYL.

Comments on this clonotype: The CDR3 carries no conserved terminal phenylalanine or tryptophan, so it likely arises from a read error. V and J are TRBV6-2 or TRBV6-3 and TRBJ2-1; 7 bases match TRBD2. CDR1 is MNHEY and CDR2 is SVGEGT in the germline V gene. This CDR3 has 14 amino acids. The CDR3 protein is CASSRGLGSDEQFL. The CDR3 DNA follows: TGTGCTAGCAGCAGAGGACTAGGCAGCGATGAGCAGTTCCTC.

CDR3 region: CASKSAGGPINEQFF. The CDR3 DNA reads as TGTGCCAGCAAAAGTGCGGGAGGGCCTATCAATGAGCAGTTCTTC. V and J are TRBV28 and TRBJ2-1, with 9 bases lining up with TRBD2. Germline V CDR1 and CDR2: MDHEN, SYDVKM. J gave up 6 bases and V 7 bases, and 10 bases lay outside the gene matches. There are 15 residues in the CDR3. Based on the CDR3 plus reference TRBV28 and TRBJ2-1, the full variable domain is DVKVTQSSRYLVKRTGEKVFLECVQDMDHENMFWYRQDPGLGLRLIYFSYDVKMKEKGDIPEGYSVSREKKERFSLILESASTNQTSMYLCASKSAGGPINEQFFGPGTRLTVL.

This clonotype was seen only a few times. A read error may account for a junction end that differs from germline. The rearrangement joins TRBV7-9 to TRBJ2-4, with a weak D call TRBD2 (6 bases). This CDR3 is built from 16 residues. Germline loops: CDR1 SEHNR, CDR2 FQNEAQ (reference sequence). CDR3: CASSADGSGAKNIQYF. The CDR3 DNA reads TGTGCTAGCAGCGCGGACGGGAGTGGAGCCAAAAACATTCAGTACTTC.

Comment on this clonotype: A much larger clone sits a single nucleotide away, making a read error possible. Likely a read error: the CDR3 ends without its conserved phenylalanine or tryptophan. The J gene is TRBJ1-1, the V gene TRBV4-1; D gene ambiguous. Trimming cost V 9 bases and J 7 bases, with 21 bases left between them. This CDR3 has 14 amino acids. Germline V gene sequence: CDR1 MGHRA, CDR2 YSYEKL. The CDR3 protein is CASKDAPLRGEAFS. CDR3 DNA: TGCGCCAGTAAGGACGCTCCCCTCCGCGGTGAAGCTTTCTCT.

To note about this clonotype: Since no conserved phenylalanine or tryptophan closes the CDR3, a read error is the likely cause. The DNA is left out, because the CDR3 cannot be placed on it with certainty; the CDR3 is given as TCRdb lists it. The rearrangement uses TRBV11-2 and TRBJ2-5; TRBD1 is the table's D call, not checked against the DNA. In germline, CDR1 is SGHAT, CDR2 FQNNGV. The length of the CDR3 is 17 amino acids, counting both ends. CDR3 loop: CASSTPGTQVGKETRYS.

This clonotype came up a few times. The CDR3 sequence: CASSYTSGVLATNEKLFF. CDR3 coding DNA: TGCGCCAGCAGCTACACCTCGGGGGTACTTGCAACTAATGAAAAACTGTTTTTT. The chain carries TRBV4-1 and TRBJ1-4; tentative D call: TRBD1 (5 bases). V was shortened by 5 bases and J by 0 bases, with 19 bases between the two germline ends. Germline lookup yields CDR1 MGHRA and CDR2 YSYEKL. CDR3 length equals 18 residues.

The chain links TRBV28 to TRBJ2-7, with TRBD2 matching over 8 bases. Trimming at V came to 1 base and at J to 1 base, leaving 12 bases not matched to a gene. Per germline, CDR1 MDHEN and CDR2 SYDVKM. The CDR3 runs to 18 residues. CDR3 region: CASSLSVGSGRASYEQYF. The CDR3 nucleotides are TGTGCCAGCAGTTTATCGGTAGGGAGCGGGAGAGCTTCCTACGAGCAGTACTTC.

Notes on this clonotype: Just one base apart from a much larger clone, this may be a read error. The conserved final phenylalanine or tryptophan is absent from the CDR3, which likely points to a read error. The chain employs TRBV29-1 and TRBJ1-2; 7 bases match TRBD1. Germline V gene sequence: CDR1 SQVTM, CDR2 ANQGSEA. The CDR3 sequence is 18 residues long. Trimming took 1 base from V and 3 from J; bases not matched to a gene: 17. The CDR3 reads CSVEGEGATGLRYYGYTL. CDR3 in DNA: TGCAGCGTTGAAGGGGAGGGGGCGACAGGGCTTCGGTACTATGGCTACACCTTA.

This clonotype occurred many times. The chain is built from TRBV11-2 and TRBJ2-1; D is unclear. The CDR3 extends over 11 amino acids. Germline CDR1 is SGHAT and CDR2 is FQNNGV. V was shortened by 5 bases and J by 10 bases, with 9 bases between the two germline ends. DNA for the CDR3: TGTGCCAGCAGCCGAACCCTGGAGCAGTTCTTC. Its protein product is CASSRTLEQFF.

In regard to this clonotype: This may be a read error: a much more frequent sequence differs by one nucleotide. The CDR3 reads CSVAGSALNQPQHF. CDR3 DNA: TGCAGCGTTGCGGGTTCCGCTTTAAATCAGCCCCAGCATTTT. This chain uses TRBV29-1 with TRBJ1-5; D is uncertain. V was pared by 4 bases and J by 4 bases, with 14 bases between. CDR3 length equals 14 residues. Germline CDR1 reads SQVTM; CDR2 reads ANQGSEA.

As concerns this clonotype: A much larger clone lies one base from this, so it may be a read error. The chain links TRBV4-3 to TRBJ2-4; 8 bases map to TRBD1. The CDR3 has 15 residues. Germline V gene data show CDR1 as LGHNA and CDR2 as YSLEER. The DNA of the CDR3 is TGCGCCAGCACCCAAGATCACAGGGGGAAAAACATTCAGTACTTC. Translation gives CASTQDHRGKNIQYF.

As for this clonotype: The germline gene is not matched at one end of the junction; a read error may be the cause. V usage is TRBV11-2 and J usage is TRBJ2-7; 7 nucleotides match TRBD1. The CDR3 has 14 amino acids. The germline V gene encodes CDR1 SGHAT and CDR2 FQNNGV. Written as DNA, the CDR3 is TGTGCCACCGCCTGGGGACAGCACTCCTACGAGCGGTATTTC. This sequence encodes CATAWGQHSYERYF.

A few counts support this clonotype. The V call is TRBV6-6, the J call TRBJ2-1, with 10 bases fitting TRBD2. Germline CDR1 reads MNHNY; CDR2 reads SVGAGI (reference sequence). This CDR3 has 13 amino acids. Trimming cost V 6 bases and J 12 bases; bases outside gene matches: 8. Here the CDR3 DNA reads TGTGCCAGCAGAACCGGACTAGCGGCTGGGCAGTTCTTC. The encoded protein is CASRTGLAAGQFF.

About this clonotype: At one end, the junction sequence differs from germline, possibly due to a read error. J is TRBJ2-6 and V is TRBV11-2; possibly TRBD1 for D (5 bases). CDR3 size: 15 residues. Germline loops: CDR1 SGHAT, CDR2 FQNNGV. Written as DNA, the CDR3 is TGTACCAGCAGCTTAGAAAGCTCTGGGGCCAACGTCCTAACTTTC. This gives the protein CTSSLESSGANVLTF.

This clonotype was observed once. This sequence joins TRBV7-8 and TRBJ2-5; D remains unclear. The germline CDR1 and CDR2 sequences are SGHVS and FQNEAQ. This CDR3 comprises 14 residues. Trimming pared 2 bases from V and 1 base from J, leaving 8 bases between. The CDR3 here is CASSLWRTQETQYF. As DNA, the CDR3 is TGTGCCAGCAGCTTATGGCGGACCCAAGAGACCCAGTACTTC.

This clonotype has at least ten counts. The gene calls are TRBV11-3 and TRBJ2-1; TRBD2 aligns across 9 bases. CDR1 is SGHNT, CDR2 YENEEA, per germline. The CDR3 runs 16 residues. Trimming took 5 bases from V and 4 from J; bases not matched to a gene: 9. The CDR3 is CASSVTSGRSYNEQFF. The CDR3, as DNA: TGTGCCAGCAGCGTAACTAGCGGGCGCTCGTACAATGAGCAGTTCTTC.

As for this clonotype: Its ends do not fully match the called genes, so a read error is possible. This chain joins TRBV11-3 and TRBJ2-6; 7 bases fit TRBD2. The length of the CDR3 is 17 residues. Germline-derived CDR1 and CDR2 are SGHNT and YENEEA. The CDR3 bases are TGTGCCAGCGGGAGGGGAAGAGGGATCTCTGGGGCCAACGTCCTGAGTTTC. Its protein is CASGRGRGISGANVLSF.

This sequence joins TRBV28 and TRBJ2-1, with D possibly TRBD2 on 5 matching bases. Germline CDR1 reads MDHEN; CDR2 reads SYDVKM. The CDR3 sequence is 14 residues long. V shed 4 bases and J shed 11 bases, with 18 bases lying between them. The DNA for the CDR3 is TGTGCCAGCAGTTCTCCCGTGTCGAGCGGACAGCAGTTCTTC. Amino acid sequence: CASSSPVSSGQQFF. Full variable domain (rest looked up from reference TRBV28 and TRBJ2-1): DVKVTQSSRYLVKRTGEKVFLECVQDMDHENMFWYRQDPGLGLRLIYFSYDVKMKEKGDIPEGYSVSREKKERFSLILESASTNQTSMYLCASSSPVSSGQQFFGPGTRLTVL.

The V call is TRBV2, the J call TRBJ2-1, with D perhaps TRBD2 (5 bases). The germline CDR1 and CDR2 sequences are SNHLY and FYNNEI. Trimming took 8 bases from V and 6 from J, leaving 14 bases between them. This CDR3 contains 13 residues. The CDR3 DNA reads TGTGCCAGCCCAGGACTCCCGGTCAATGAGCAGTTCTTC. Its translation is CASPGLPVNEQFF.

This chain joins TRBV7-9 and TRBJ2-7, with TRBD2 matching over 7 bases. Germline V gives CDR1 SEHNR, CDR2 FQNEAQ (reference sequence). CDR3 size: 14 residues. V shed 6 bases, J shed 3 bases, and the junction held 8 bases outside the gene matches. The CDR3 DNA reads TGTGCCAGCAGTACCACCGGGACTAACTACGAGCAGTACTTC. It encodes CASSTTGTNYEQYF.

The CDR3 sequence is CASSQWGGDLPKNIQYF. For the CDR3, the DNA is TGTGCCAGCAGCCAATGGGGCGGGGACCTACCCAAAAACATTCAGTACTTC. The V call is TRBV14, the J call TRBJ2-4; D may be TRBD2 (6 bases). The CDR3 contains 17 residues. Germline V CDR1 and CDR2: SGHDN, FVKESK. V was trimmed by 2 bases and J by 2 bases, leaving 16 bases between them.

This chain links TRBV11-2 with TRBJ2-7; TRBD2 matches at 14 bases. This CDR3 contains 16 residues. Looked up from germline, CDR1 is SGHAT and CDR2 is FQNNGV. CDR3 sequence reads: CVNSLAGLAGVSEQYF. DNA for the CDR3: TGTGTCAACAGCTTAGCGGGACTAGCGGGAGTATCCGAGCAGTACTTC.